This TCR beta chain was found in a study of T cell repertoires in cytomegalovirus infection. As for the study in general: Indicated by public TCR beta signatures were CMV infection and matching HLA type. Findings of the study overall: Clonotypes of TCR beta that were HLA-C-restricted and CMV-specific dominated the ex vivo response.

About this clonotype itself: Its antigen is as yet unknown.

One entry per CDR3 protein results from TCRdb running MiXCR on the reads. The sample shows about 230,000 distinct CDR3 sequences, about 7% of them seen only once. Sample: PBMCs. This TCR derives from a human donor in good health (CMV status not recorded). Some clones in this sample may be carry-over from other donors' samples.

The CDR3 is CASSFAGGSSTDTQYF. The CDR3 bases are TGCGCCAGCAGCTTCGCAGGGGGCTCGTCGACAGATACGCAGTATTTT. The V and J genes are TRBV5-1 and TRBJ2-3; 8 positions match TRBD1. Germline CDR1 reads SGHRS; CDR2 reads YFSETQ. This CDR3 has 16 amino acids. Trimming cost V 2 bases and J 3 bases; bases outside gene matches: 8.